These 6 T cell receptor beta chains came from one sample sequenced in a study of T cell responses to AZD1222 COVID-19 vaccine (dated by TCRdb to the early 2020s). Read against the paper, the sample's time point label means: about 28 days (+/-7) after the second vaccine dose. This sample's treatment or condition label indicates: meningococcal conjugate vaccine given as trial control. Receptors were amplified or captured by the immunoSEQ multiplex PCR assay. Imported from immuneACCESS, the table was reduced by TCRdb to in-frame sequences with V and J called. These copies leave out some clones; in studies compared against another copy, an unresolved V gene accounts for under half, and the cause of the remainder is not known. This sample gives approximately 200,000 clones in total; around 94% of them show up just once. The top ten constitute approximately 1.5% of the sample. The specimen comprised peripheral blood, sampled 28 days after the second dose of the MenACWY control vaccine. The receptors stem from an adult who received the MenACWY meningococcal vaccine as a control.

The chain employs TRBV28 and TRBJ2-2; D may be TRBD1 (6 bases). CDR1 and CDR2 from the germline V gene are MDHEN and SYDVKM. Trimming shortened V by 4 bases and J by 1 base, and 13 bases separated the two germline ends. CDR3 size: 16 residues. The CDR3 DNA reads as TGTGCCAGCAGTTCCCCTAGGGGGATGAACACCGGGGAGCTGTTTTTT. Protein sequence: CASSSPRGMNTGELFF.

This sequence joins TRBV29-1 and TRBJ1-3; no reliable D call. Deletions cut 8 bases from V and 0 bases from J, with 11 bases between. CDR1 is SQVTM, CDR2 ANQGSEA, per germline. This CDR3 comprises 13 residues. CDR3 region: CSIGMDSGNTIYF. CDR3 DNA sequence: TGCAGCATCGGGATGGACTCTGGAAACACCATATATTTT.

The CDR3 reads CASSSTVPYEQYF. The DNA for the CDR3 is TGTGCCAGCAGCTCGACAGTCCCCTACGAGCAGTACTTC. The chain combines TRBV28 with TRBJ2-7, with a possible D match to TRBD1 (5 bases). Looked up from germline, CDR1 is MDHEN and CDR2 is SYDVKM. This CDR3 comprises 13 residues. V lost 6 bases and J 2 bases, leaving 11 bases between the germline ends.

This chain uses TRBV29-1 with TRBJ2-2; D call uncertain. Per germline, CDR1 SQVTM and CDR2 ANQGSEA. V was pared by 1 base and J by 7 bases, with 10 bases between. There are 13 residues in the CDR3. The CDR3 spells CSVEASGYGELFF. DNA of the CDR3: TGCAGCGTTGAAGCTTCTGGTTACGGGGAGCTGTTTTTT.

This clone was detected only once. V and J are TRBV5-5 and TRBJ1-6; TRBD1 agrees at 8 bases. The trim removed 5 bases at V and 7 bases at J, leaving 8 bases unmatched. This CDR3 comprises 15 residues. CDR1 is SGHKS and CDR2 is YYEKEE in the germline V gene (reference sequence). CDR3 residues: CASRLPTGVNSPLHF. CDR3 in DNA: TGTGCCAGCAGGCTTCCGACAGGGGTGAATTCACCCCTCCACTTT.

The chain employs TRBV6-5 and TRBJ1-5; tentative D call: TRBD1 (6 bases). V gave up 8 bases and J gave up 7 bases, with 15 bases separating them. CDR3 length: 13 residues. Germline V lookup: CDR1 MNHEY, CDR2 SVGAGI. CDR3 in DNA: TGTGCCAGCCGGTACAGGGAGGACCAGCCCCAGCATTTT. Translated: CASRYREDQPQHF.